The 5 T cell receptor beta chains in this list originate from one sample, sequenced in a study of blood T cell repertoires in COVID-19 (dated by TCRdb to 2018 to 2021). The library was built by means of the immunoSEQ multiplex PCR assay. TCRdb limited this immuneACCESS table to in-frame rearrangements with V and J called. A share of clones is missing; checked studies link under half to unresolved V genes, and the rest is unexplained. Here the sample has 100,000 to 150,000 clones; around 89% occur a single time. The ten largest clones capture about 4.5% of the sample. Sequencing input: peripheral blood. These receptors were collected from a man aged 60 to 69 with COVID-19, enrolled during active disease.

CDR3 amino acids: CASSLQGAAEAFF. Written as DNA, the CDR3 is TGCGCCAGCAGCTTACAGGGGGCAGCTGAAGCTTTCTTT. The chain carries TRBV5-1 and TRBJ1-1; 9 bases agree with TRBD1. Germline CDR1 is SGHRS and CDR2 is YFSETQ. The CDR3 totals 13 residues. The junction had 2 bases not matched to a gene; V was cut back by 2 bases and J by 6 bases.

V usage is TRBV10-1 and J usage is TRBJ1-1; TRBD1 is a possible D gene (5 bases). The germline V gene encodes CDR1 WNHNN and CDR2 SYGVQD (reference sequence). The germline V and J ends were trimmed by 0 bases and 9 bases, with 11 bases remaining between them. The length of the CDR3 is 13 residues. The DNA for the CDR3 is TGCGCCAGCAGTGAGTCAAGAAGGGGTCAAGCTTTCTTT. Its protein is CASSESRRGQAFF.

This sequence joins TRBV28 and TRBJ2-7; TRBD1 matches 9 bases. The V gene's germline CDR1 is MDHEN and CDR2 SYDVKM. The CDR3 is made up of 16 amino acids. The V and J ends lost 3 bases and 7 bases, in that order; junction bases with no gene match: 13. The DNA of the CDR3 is TGTGCCAGCAGTTTTATTACGGGACAGGGACTTAGGGAGCAGTACTTC. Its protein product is CASSFITGQGLREQYF. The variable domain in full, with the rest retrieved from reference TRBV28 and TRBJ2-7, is DVKVTQSSRYLVKRTGEKVFLECVQDMDHENMFWYRQDPGLGLRLIYFSYDVKMKEKGDIPEGYSVSREKKERFSLILESASTNQTSMYLCASSFITGQGLREQYFGPGTRLTVT.

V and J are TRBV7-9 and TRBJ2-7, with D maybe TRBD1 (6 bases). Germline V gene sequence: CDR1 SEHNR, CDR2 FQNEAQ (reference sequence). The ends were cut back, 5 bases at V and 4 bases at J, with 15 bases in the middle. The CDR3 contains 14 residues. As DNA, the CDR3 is TGTGCCAGCAGCCCATTGACAGGAGATTACGAGCAGTACTTC. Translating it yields CASSPLTGDYEQYF.

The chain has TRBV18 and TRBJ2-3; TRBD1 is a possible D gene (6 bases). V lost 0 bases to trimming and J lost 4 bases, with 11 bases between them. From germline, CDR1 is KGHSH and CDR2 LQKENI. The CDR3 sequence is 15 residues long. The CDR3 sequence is CASSPPRGGADTQYF. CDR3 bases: TGTGCCAGCTCACCACCGAGAGGGGGAGCAGATACGCAGTATTTT.